What follows is one T cell receptor (beta chain) and its context. This sample was taken from a study of blood T cell repertoires in COVID-19. CDR1 and CDR2 from the germline V gene are MGHDK and SYGVNS. The CDR3 covers 15 residues. The V and J ends lost 5 bases and 3 bases respectively, with 13 bases between them. Using immunoSEQ multiplex PCR, the repertoire was profiled, and TCRdb retains in-frame clones only, with some absent. Of more than 85,000 clones in the sample, 88% were seen once. The sample taken for sequencing was peripheral blood. This TCR was sampled from a woman in her 50s with acute or convalescent COVID-19. This chain connects TRBV25-1 to TRBJ2-2; the D gene is possibly TRBD1 (6 bases). The CDR3 loop reads CASSHGQGHTGELFF. The CDR3 coding sequence is TGTGCCAGCAGTCACGGGCAGGGGCACACCGGGGAGCTGTTTTTT.